Shown below are 18 T cell receptor beta chains from a single sample sequenced in a study of T-cell reconstitution after alpha-beta-depleted transplantation in children. The library targeted TCRbeta and was prepared with unique molecular identifiers. A single record per CDR3 protein comes from TCRdb applying MiXCR to the PCR reads. The sample carries a few hundred thousand distinct CDR3 sequences, around 8.9% recorded once. The sequenced sample was PBMCs from the stem cell graft donor, obtained from the stem cell graft. The receptors shown here come from a human donor who donated a stem cell graft to a child with SCID.

This clonotype occurred many times. The chain uses TRBV7-8 and TRBJ2-1; D ambiguous. Trimming left V 2 bases short and J 5 bases short, with 16 bases between. Germline V lookup: CDR1 SGHVS, CDR2 FQNEAQ. The CDR3 extends over 16 amino acids. CDR3 in amino acids: CASSLYGLALNNEQFF. Here the CDR3 DNA reads TGTGCCAGCAGCTTATACGGGCTCGCTCTGAACAATGAGCAGTTCTTC.

This clonotype was seen repeatedly, ten times or more. The chain links TRBV6-4 to TRBJ2-2, with TRBD1 matching over 9 bases. The V segment lost 6 bases and the J segment 3 bases; nucleotides outside the gene matches: 17. Germline CDR1 MRHNA, CDR2 SNTAGT. This CDR3 contains 19 residues. For the CDR3, the DNA is TGTGCCAGCAGACACGGGACAGGGAAGGCCAAATTAGACACCGGGGAGCTGTTTTTT. This translates into CASRHGTGKAKLDTGELFF.

This clonotype showed up many times. The V gene is TRBV5-1, the J gene TRBJ2-1; no firm D call. The germline V gene encodes CDR1 SGHRS and CDR2 YFSETQ. With 5 bases removed from V and 5 bases from J, the gap between germline ends came to 14 bases. The CDR3 loop spans 14 amino acids. The CDR3 loop reads CASREAPGNNEQFF. The CDR3 DNA is TGCGCCAGCAGAGAGGCGCCGGGTAACAATGAGCAGTTCTTC.

This clonotype was recorded at least ten times. The chain is built from TRBV27 and TRBJ2-7, with unresolved D. Trimming removed 6 bases at V and 0 bases at J, with 12 bases between. CDR1 and CDR2 from the germline V gene are MNHEY and SMNVEV (reference sequence). The CDR3 extends over 14 amino acids. DNA of the CDR3: TGTGCCAGCAGCTATAGTGTAAGCTCCTACGAGCAGTACTTC. It translates to CASSYSVSSYEQYF.

This clonotype has a count of ten or more. This chain joins TRBV12-3 or TRBV12-4 and TRBJ1-2; TRBD1 matches at 12 bases. Trimming removed 3 bases from V and 3 bases from J; junction bases left unmatched: 2. The CDR3 contains 15 residues. The chain's CDR3 is CASSFRDRGHYGYTF. For the CDR3, the DNA is TGTGCCAGCAGTTTTCGGGACAGGGGGCACTATGGCTACACCTTC.

Many counts were recorded for this clonotype. V gene TRBV3-1 combines with J gene TRBJ2-7, with D tentatively TRBD1 (5 bases). Germline CDR1 reads LGHDT; CDR2 reads YNNKEL (reference sequence). Trimming took 0 bases from V and 6 from J, leaving 12 bases between them. This CDR3 region has 14 residues. The chain's CDR3 is CASSQDERGVEQYF. Written as DNA, the CDR3 is TGTGCCAGCAGCCAAGATGAAAGGGGTGTCGAGCAGTACTTC.

This clonotype has a count of ten or more. This rearrangement joins TRBV2 to TRBJ1-1, with D perhaps matching TRBD1 (5 bases). CDR1 SNHLY and CDR2 FYNNEI come from the germline V gene. Trimming took off 3 bases at V and 11 bases at J, with 19 bases between the two ends. The CDR3 totals 14 residues. The CDR3 bases are TGTGCCAGCAGTGAGGGGGGACCCGGCACGGGGGCTTTCTTT. Its translation is CASSEGGPGTGAFF.

Ten or more counts support this clonotype. The rearrangement uses TRBV5-1 and TRBJ2-5; D gene ambiguous. Per the germline V gene, CDR1 is SGHRS and CDR2 is YFSETQ. V was trimmed by 2 bases and J by 2 bases, leaving 7 bases between them. The CDR3 contains 13 residues. The CDR3 here is CASSFWSQETQYF. The CDR3 nucleotides read TGCGCCAGCAGCTTTTGGAGTCAAGAGACCCAGTACTTC.

This clonotype showed up many times. The rearrangement joins TRBV28 to TRBJ2-2; 7 nucleotides align to TRBD1. Looked up from germline, CDR1 is MDHEN and CDR2 is SYDVKM. This CDR3 has 15 residues. The ends lost 6 bases at V and 4 bases at J; junction bases unmatched: 8. CDR3 in DNA: TGTGCCAGCAGCATAAGTAGGGGGCTCACCGGGGAGCTGTTTTTT. Translation: CASSISRGLTGELFF.

This clonotype was seen a few times. The chain uses TRBV20-1 and TRBJ1-5; D unclear. Germline lookup yields CDR1 DFQATT and CDR2 SNEGSKA (reference sequence). Trimming removed 6 bases from V and 2 bases from J, with 11 bases in between. The CDR3 is made up of 13 amino acids. Here the CDR3 DNA reads TGCAGTGCCCCTGGAGTCGGCAATCAGCCCCAGCATTTT. Encoded protein: CSAPGVGNQPQHF.

This clonotype was recorded many times. The chain has TRBV5-1 and TRBJ1-2, with D perhaps TRBD1 (5 bases). Germline assignment: CDR1 SGHRS and CDR2 YFSETQ. Trimming pared 1 base from V and 8 bases from J, leaving 15 bases between. This CDR3 is built from 14 residues. The CDR3 nucleotides are TGCGCCAGCAGCTTGAATACGGCCTCAGGGGGCTACACCTTC. It specifies CASSLNTASGGYTF.

This clonotype was picked up many times. The chain is built from TRBV6-5 and TRBJ1-5; possible D gene TRBD1, 5 bases. Germline V lookup: CDR1 MNHEY, CDR2 SVGAGI. The CDR3 consists of 16 residues. The V end was cut by 1 base, the J end by 6 bases, with 16 bases between. CDR3 residues: CASSYFGAGAGQPQHF. For the CDR3, the DNA is TGTGCCAGCAGTTACTTTGGGGCAGGTGCCGGTCAGCCCCAGCATTTT.

The rearrangement links TRBV20-1 to TRBJ2-5, with TRBD1 as a possible D gene (5 bases). The CDR3 totals 12 residues. V lost 6 bases, J lost 5 bases, and 13 bases lay in between. Per the germline V gene, CDR1 is DFQATT and CDR2 is SNEGSKA (reference sequence). The CDR3 DNA sequence: TGCAGTGCCGCCCAGGGCAGGGAGACCCAGTACTTC. As protein: CSAAQGRETQYF.

This clonotype was detected many times. The chain uses TRBV6-1 and TRBJ1-5; D ambiguous. The CDR3 has 14 amino acids. V was shortened by 1 base and J by 1 base, with 5 bases between the two germline ends. CDR1 is MNHNS, CDR2 SASEGT, per germline. CDR3 loop: CASSEGMSNQPQHF. As DNA, the CDR3 is TGTGCCAGCAGTGAAGGAATGAGCAATCAGCCCCAGCATTTT.

Notes on this clonotype: This clone may be a read error of a much larger clone one base away. This chain uses TRBV3-1 with TRBJ2-1; D not certain. Trimming took off 2 bases at V and 9 bases at J, with 11 bases between the two ends. CDR1 is LGHDT, CDR2 YNNKEL, per germline (reference sequence). The CDR3 contains 13 residues. The CDR3 DNA reads as TGTGCCAGCAGCCAACGTGGAGCTGCTGAGCAGTTCTTC. This encodes CASSQRGAAEQFF.

This clonotype was detected many times. This chain links TRBV27 with TRBJ2-3; 10 nucleotides line up with TRBD2. The ends lost 6 bases at V and 4 bases at J; junction bases unmatched: 7. Per germline, CDR1 MNHEY and CDR2 SMNVEV (reference sequence). The CDR3 runs 15 residues. Here the CDR3 reads CASRERGGGADTQYF. Written as DNA, the CDR3 is TGTGCCAGCAGAGAGCGGGGGGGCGGCGCAGATACGCAGTATTTT.

The table lists this clonotype with many counts. This chain connects TRBV28 to TRBJ2-7; 8 nucleotides line up with TRBD1. Per germline, CDR1 MDHEN and CDR2 SYDVKM. The CDR3 is made up of 15 amino acids. V was clipped by 2 bases and J by 4 bases; unmatched bases: 7. The CDR3 DNA is TGTGCCAGCAGTTTACACGACAGGGGAGGTTACGAGCAGTACTTC. This gives the protein CASSLHDRGGYEQYF. Full variable domain (remainder filled in from reference TRBV28 and TRBJ2-7): DVKVTQSSRYLVKRTGEKVFLECVQDMDHENMFWYRQDPGLGLRLIYFSYDVKMKEKGDIPEGYSVSREKKERFSLILESASTNQTSMYLCASSLHDRGGYEQYFGPGTRLTVT.

Ten or more counts support this clonotype. The CDR3 sequence: CSAYKTSTPGTGYNEQYF. The CDR3 DNA sequence: TGCAGTGCGTATAAAACCTCGACGCCCGGGACAGGGTACAACGAGCAGTACTTC. The rearrangement uses TRBV20-1 and TRBJ2-7; TRBD1 matches at 9 bases. The CDR3 is 18 amino acids. Losses at the gene ends were 6 bases for V and 5 bases for J; bases not matched to a gene: 23. Germline values: CDR1 DFQATT, CDR2 SNEGSKA (reference sequence).